This TCR beta chain was identified in a study of CD8 T cells in ankylosing spondylitis. After removal of 3 bases from V and 6 bases from J, the junction contained 10 bases not matched to a gene. Germline V CDR1 and CDR2: DFQATT, SNEGSKA (reference sequence). This CDR3 contains 15 residues. Study-wide results and caveats: Ankylosing spondylitis blood appeared to be characterized by a TCR beta motif of about 8 highly homologous variants.

Via MiXCR, TCRdb re-called the 5' RACE reads, giving one row per CDR3 protein. The table has around 770,000 distinct CDR3 sequences, 12% seen once. Notes on this clonotype: What it recognizes is unknown.

The J gene is TRBJ1-4, the V gene TRBV20-1, with 7 positions matching TRBD1. This clonotype was sampled from a male donor with ankylosing spondylitis. Sequenced: blood, either unsorted or a sorted T cell fraction (not recorded which). For the CDR3, the DNA is TGCAGTGCTAGGTCCACAGGGGATCGACATGAAAAACTGTTTTTT. Protein product: CSARSTGDRHEKLFF.